One T cell receptor beta chain is described in this entry. The source of the sample is a study of blood T cell repertoires in COVID-19. Overall study: Material from acute and convalescent COVID-19 was sourced from the United States, Italy and Spain.

Per the germline V gene, CDR1 is SNHLY and CDR2 is FYNNEI. The CDR3 length is 12 residues. Trimming pared 2 bases from V and 7 bases from J, leaving 8 bases between. Clones were sequenced by immunoSEQ multiplex PCR, and TCRdb holds only the in-frame ones, with some missing. The sample lists some 200,000 clones; around four fifths were seen once. The material sequenced was peripheral blood. The chain is built from TRBV2 and TRBJ1-2; tentatively, D is TRBD1 (5 bases). This clonotype originated in a woman aged 60-70 years who had recovered from COVID-19. As DNA, the CDR3 is TGTGCCAGCAGTGAATTCCAGGGTGGCTACACCTTC. Its protein product is CASSEFQGGYTF.